These 16 T cell receptor beta chains were all obtained from the same sample, sequenced in a study of blood T cell repertoires in COVID-19. TCRdb's table, derived via immunoSEQ multiplex PCR, lists solely in-frame clones and lacks some. The sample gives some 380,000 clones, 87% of which show up once; around 1.3% is in the top ten. Sample: PBMCs or T cells enriched from blood (not recorded which). These receptors all come from a man younger than 45 who had recovered from COVID-19.

This clone was counted only a few times. J is TRBJ1-3 and V is TRBV5-5, with D unresolved. CDR1 is SGHKS, CDR2 YYEKEE, per germline (reference sequence). CDR3 length equals 15 residues. Trimming pared 4 bases from V and 1 base from J, leaving 12 bases between. The CDR3 DNA reads as TGTGCCAGCAGCCAGGTGTGGGCATCTGGAAACACCATATATTTT. Amino acids: CASSQVWASGNTIYF.

The gene calls are TRBV4-1 and TRBJ1-3; D uncertain. From germline, CDR1 is MGHRA and CDR2 YSYEKL. The CDR3 runs to 15 residues. V was trimmed by 1 base and J by 4 bases, leaving 11 bases between them. The chain's CDR3 is CASSQVALGGNTIYF. The DNA of the CDR3 is TGCGCCAGCAGCCAAGTAGCGCTAGGAGGAAACACCATATATTTT.

The chain is built from TRBV10-3 and TRBJ1-1, with 11 nucleotides matching TRBD1. Germline values: CDR1 ENHRY, CDR2 SYGVKD. The CDR3 loop spans 17 amino acids. V dropped 0 bases and J dropped 1; count of bases not matched to a gene: 4. CDR3 nucleotide sequence: TGTGCCATCAGTGAGTCTGGGACAGGGGGAGCGAACACTGAAGCTTTCTTT. This codes for CAISESGTGGANTEAFF.

Points on this clone: The sample holds other DNA sequences that translate to the same CDR3. V is TRBV5-1 and J is TRBJ2-3, with 8 positions matching TRBD2. CDR1 is SGHRS and CDR2 is YFSETQ in the germline V gene. V dropped 4 bases and J dropped 5; count of bases not matched to a gene: 15. This CDR3 is 17 amino acids long. Here the CDR3 DNA reads TGCGCCAGCAGCCTGGTGGTGAGCGGGGGACTGGGAGATACGCAGTATTTT. Translating gives CASSLVVSGGLGDTQYF.

This chain connects TRBV5-4 to TRBJ1-2; TRBD1 matches at 8 bases. This CDR3 is built from 13 residues. Losses at the gene ends were 2 bases for V and 8 bases for J; bases not matched to a gene: 5. The germline gives CDR1 SGHNT, CDR2 YYREEE (reference sequence). The CDR3 region has the DNA TGTGCCAGCAGCTTTCAGGGGGCGCAGGGCTACACCTTC. Protein sequence: CASSFQGAQGYTF.

The J gene is TRBJ2-5, the V gene TRBV19; 11 bases align to TRBD1. J lost 4 bases, V lost 10 bases, and 2 bases had no gene match. The CDR3 is 12 amino acids. Germline lookup yields CDR1 LNHDA and CDR2 SQIVND (reference sequence). The CDR3, as DNA: TGTGCCACCGGGACAGGGGGAGAGACCCAGTACTTC. Translation gives CATGTGGETQYF.

This rearrangement joins TRBV2 to TRBJ2-5; 8 nucleotides match TRBD1. Germline assignment: CDR1 SNHLY and CDR2 FYNNEI. The junction had 6 bases not matched to a gene; V was cut back by 9 bases and J by 0 bases. CDR3 length equals 14 residues. The CDR3 protein is CARQGESNQETQYF. The CDR3 DNA reads as TGTGCCAGACAGGGGGAGAGCAACCAAGAGACCCAGTACTTC.

Remarks on this clone: The identical CDR3 is also encoded by other nucleotide sequences in the sample. The rearrangement joins TRBV18 to TRBJ1-1, with 10 nucleotides matching TRBD1. Germline assignment: CDR1 KGHSH and CDR2 LQKENI. The CDR3 totals 14 residues. The ends lost 3 bases at V and 2 bases at J; junction bases unmatched: 0. CDR3 sequence (DNA): TGTGCCAGCTCACCGACAGGGGGCAACACTGAAGCTTTCTTT. It specifies CASSPTGGNTEAFF.

The genes are TRBV7-9 and TRBJ1-6, with a weak D call TRBD1 (6 bases). This CDR3 has 15 residues. Germline-derived CDR1 and CDR2 are SEHNR and FQNEAQ (reference sequence). V lost 4 bases, J lost 9 bases, and 16 bases lay in between. The CDR3 spells CASSSLRQESSPLHF. The CDR3 region has the DNA TGTGCCAGCAGCTCGCTTCGACAGGAGAGTTCACCCCTCCACTTT.

This clone has only a few counts. The rearrangement joins TRBV3-1 (or the pseudogene TRBV3-2) to TRBJ1-2; 8 positions agree with TRBD1. The germline V gene encodes CDR1 LGHDT and CDR2 YNNKEL (reference sequence). After removal of 5 bases from V and 2 bases from J, the junction contained 13 bases not matched to a gene. The CDR3 spans 17 residues. CDR3 DNA: TGTGCCAGCAGCAGAGGACAGGGCACAAGGGGAAACTATGGCTACACCTTC. Translating gives CASSRGQGTRGNYGYTF.

This clone appeared once. V gene TRBV7-9 combines with J gene TRBJ2-3, with D tentatively TRBD2 (6 bases). CDR3 length equals 15 residues. Germline V CDR1 and CDR2: SEHNR, FQNEAQ (reference sequence). V was clipped by 5 bases and J by 4 bases, with 16 bases between them. DNA for the CDR3: TGTGCCAGCAGCGCCCGGGACTCCGAGGCAGATACGCAGTATTTT. This translates into CASSARDSEADTQYF.

The chain uses TRBV11-2 and TRBJ1-1; D is possibly TRBD1 (6 bases). The germline V and J ends were trimmed by 1 base and 4 bases, with 16 bases remaining between them. This CDR3 has 16 amino acids. The germline gives CDR1 SGHAT, CDR2 FQNNGV. This chain's CDR3 is CASSLVIGGLGTEAFF. The CDR3 nucleotides read TGTGCCAGCAGCTTAGTAATTGGGGGCTTGGGCACTGAAGCTTTCTTT.

The chain combines TRBV3-1 (or the pseudogene TRBV3-2) with TRBJ1-2; unclear D gene. The CDR3 covers 13 residues. Between the trimmed V and J ends, which lost 6 bases and 8 bases, there was a span of 16 bases. Germline V gene data show CDR1 as LGHDT and CDR2 as YNNKEL (reference sequence). Here the CDR3 reads CASRTTEGEGYTF. The CDR3 DNA sequence: TGTGCCAGCAGGACTACTGAGGGCGAGGGCTACACCTTC.

This clone was seen more than once but under ten times. This chain joins TRBV12-5 and TRBJ1-5, with 8 bases identical to TRBD1. Trimming removed 6 bases from V and 0 bases from J; junction bases left unmatched: 1. Germline V CDR1 and CDR2: LGHNT, FRNRAP. The CDR3 is 14 amino acids. DNA of the CDR3: TGTGCTAGTGGACAGGGGGATAGCAATCAGCCCCAGCATTTT. Amino acid sequence: CASGQGDSNQPQHF.

V gene TRBV11-2 combines with J gene TRBJ1-1, with a weak D call TRBD1 (6 bases). V was cut by 1 base and J by 5 bases, with 14 bases left in between. The germline CDR1 and CDR2 sequences are SGHAT and FQNNGV. The CDR3 is 15 amino acids. The DNA of the CDR3 is TGTGCCAGCAGCTTAGTCCGGGGGGCGAGAACTGAAGCTTTCTTT. It codes for CASSLVRGARTEAFF. The full variable domain, its missing parts supplied by reference TRBV11-2 and TRBJ1-1, is EAGVAQSPRYKIIEKRQSVAFWCNPISGHATLYWYQQILGQGPKLLIQFQNNGVVDDSQLPKDRFSAERLKGVDSTLKIQPAKLEDSAVYLCASSLVRGARTEAFFGQGTRLTVV.

This clone was picked up one time. The rearrangement links TRBV20-1 to TRBJ2-5, with D possibly matching TRBD2 (5 bases). Germline V CDR1 and CDR2: DFQATT, SNEGSKA (reference sequence). Deletions cut 3 bases from V and 1 base from J, with 12 bases between. The CDR3 is 14 amino acids. This CDR3 reads CSASRPAAQETQYF. The DNA of the CDR3 is TGCAGTGCTAGTAGGCCAGCGGCCCAAGAGACCCAGTACTTC.